This TCR beta chain was found in a study of blood T cell repertoires in COVID-19. Study-level information: From the United States, Italy and Spain came samples of acute and convalescent COVID-19. PBMCs, B-cell-depleted T cells, or T cells provided the cDNA or gDNA that made up the material.

As processed by the authors: Amplified reference gene primers provided the basis for estimating nucleated cell counts. Here immunoSEQ multiplex PCR was the method, and the copy in TCRdb shows in-frame clones only, minus some. The D gene and trimming were derived from the DNA, and the V and J assignments and clone size from that table. The repertoire holds roughly 54,000 clones, with approximately 90% as singletons. The CDR3 has 14 amino acids. After removal of 4 bases from V and 2 bases from J, the junction contained 6 bases not matched to a gene. Germline V gives CDR1 SGDLS, CDR2 YYNGEE. The material sequenced was peripheral blood. The sequence derives from a woman aged 55-70 years with active or convalescent COVID-19. The chain carries TRBV9 and TRBJ2-7; 7 bases match TRBD1. The CDR3 is CASSSRQGTYEQYF. In DNA, the CDR3 is TGTGCCAGCAGCTCCCGACAGGGCACCTACGAGCAGTACTTC. The full variable domain, rest sourced from reference TRBV9 and TRBJ2-7, is DSGVTQTPKHLITATGQRVTLRCSPRSGDLSVYWYQQSLDQGLQFLIQYYNGEERAKGNILERFSAQQFPDLHSELNLSSLELGDSALYFCASSSRQGTYEQYFGPGTRLTVT.